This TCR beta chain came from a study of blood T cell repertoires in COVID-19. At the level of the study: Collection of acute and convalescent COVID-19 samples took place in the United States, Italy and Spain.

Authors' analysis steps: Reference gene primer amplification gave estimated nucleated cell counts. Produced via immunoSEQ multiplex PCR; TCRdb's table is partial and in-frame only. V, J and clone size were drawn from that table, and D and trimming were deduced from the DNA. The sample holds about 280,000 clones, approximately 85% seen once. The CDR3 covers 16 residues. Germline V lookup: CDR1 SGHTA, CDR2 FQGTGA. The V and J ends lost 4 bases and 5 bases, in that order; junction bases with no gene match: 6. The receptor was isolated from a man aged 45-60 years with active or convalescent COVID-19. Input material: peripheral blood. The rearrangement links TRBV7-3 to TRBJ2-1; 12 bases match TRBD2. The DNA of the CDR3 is TGTGCCAGCAGCTCCTCAAGGACTAGCGGGAACAATGAGCAGTTCTTC. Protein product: CASSSSRTSGNNEQFF.